The 10 T cell receptor beta chains below all came from one sample that was sequenced in a study of tumor and adjacent non-tumor tissue in lung cancer. A modified ARM-PCR protocol with three rounds of nested PCR amplified TCRbeta. Each CDR3 protein is one row after TCRdb ran MiXCR on the multiplex PCR reads. The data hold tens of thousands of distinct CDR3 sequences, with just over 75% observed a single time. RNA was extracted from bulk tissue without any cell sorting. The normal lung tissue was taken more than 3 cm from the tumor edge. Sequenced input: distant non-tumor lung tissue. The receptor source for this set is a man between 65 and 79 years old with non-small cell lung cancer.

With respect to this clonotype: The junction shows a germline mismatch at one end, possibly a read error. The chain couples TRBV5-1 to TRBJ1-1; D unclear. The CDR3 covers 17 residues. CDR1 SGHRS and CDR2 YFSETQ come from the germline V gene. CDR3 protein: CASSSLPAGFENNEAFF. CDR3 DNA sequence: TGCGCCAGCAGCTCCCTCCCCGCGGGGTTCGAGAACAATGAAGCTTTCTTT.

This CDR3 is CAISDDPGSYNEQFF. The CDR3 nucleotides are TGTGCCATCAGTGATGATCCGGGCTCCTACAATGAGCAGTTCTTC. The V call is TRBV10-3, the J call TRBJ2-1; unclear D gene. V lost 3 bases and J lost 0, with 9 bases in between. CDR3 length: 15 residues. Germline V gene lookup returns CDR1 ENHRY and CDR2 SYGVKD.

V and J are TRBV11-1 and TRBJ2-3; D is possibly TRBD1 or TRBD2 (5 bases each). V lost 11 bases to trimming and J lost 2 bases, with 14 bases between them. The CDR3 length is 13 residues. CDR1 and CDR2 from the germline V gene are SGHAT and FQDESV (reference sequence). This chain's CDR3 is CACQRGPTDTQYF. The CDR3 bases are TGTGCCTGTCAACGGGGACCCACAGATACGCAGTATTTT. The variable domain in full, completed from reference TRBV11-1 and TRBJ2-3, reads EAEVAQSPRYKITEKSQAVAFWCDPISGHATLYWYRQILGQGPELLVQFQDESVVDDSQLPKDRFSAERLKGVDSTLKIQPAELGDSAMYLCACQRGPTDTQYFGPGTRLTVL.

A word on this clonotype: Compared with germline, one end of the junction differs, possibly owing to a read error. The chain combines TRBV12-3 or TRBV12-4 with TRBJ2-2; D remains unclear. The length of the CDR3 is 15 residues. The CDR3 DNA follows: TGTGTCAGCAGTCTCCAACATGGGAACGCCTGGGAGCTGTTTTTT. Translating it yields CVSSLQHGNAWELFF.

The chain links TRBV10-2 to TRBJ2-7, with D possibly called TRBD1 or TRBD2 (5 bases each). V lost 6 bases to trimming and J lost 5 bases, with 17 bases between them. This CDR3 is 14 amino acids long. CDR1 WSHSY and CDR2 SAAADI come from the germline V gene. CDR3 coding DNA: TGCGCCAGCAGGCAAGCCGGGACCTGGGACGAGCAGTACTTC. Translated, it gives CASRQAGTWDEQYF.

The chain recombines TRBV11-2 with TRBJ2-7, with D possibly called TRBD1 or TRBD2 (5 bases each). CDR1 SGHAT and CDR2 FQNNGV come from the germline V gene. V gave up 7 bases and J gave up 2 bases, with 15 bases separating them. The CDR3 spans 14 residues. The CDR3 loop reads CASIQSRGPYEQYF. CDR3 in DNA: TGTGCCAGCATCCAATCCCGGGGACCCTACGAGCAGTACTTC.

With regard to this clonotype: A single base separates this from a much larger clone, so it may be a read error. The CDR3 loop is CASSAWTGIGYTF. For the CDR3, the DNA is TGTGCCAGCAGTGCGTGGACAGGGATTGGCTACACCTTC. The V and J genes are TRBV6-1 and TRBJ1-2; 8 bases are shared with TRBD1. V shed 4 bases, J shed 7 bases, and the junction held 5 bases outside the gene matches. The CDR3 runs to 13 residues. Germline-derived CDR1 and CDR2 are MNHNS and SASEGT.

As concerns this clonotype: Lacking the conserved final phenylalanine or tryptophan, this CDR3 likely reflects a read error. The rearrangement joins TRBV10-3 to TRBJ2-7; perhaps TRBD1 as D (5 bases). The CDR3 extends over 13 amino acids. V lost 4 bases, J lost 6 bases, and 13 bases lay in between. The germline V gene encodes CDR1 ENHRY and CDR2 SYGVKD. The CDR3 loop reads CAISGQGQCEQYL. The DNA for the CDR3 is TGTGCCATCAGTGGGCAGGGTCAGTGCGAGCAGTACTTA.

Remarks on this clonotype: Germline is not matched at one junction end, which may reflect a read error. V usage is TRBV4-1 and J usage is TRBJ1-1, with D perhaps matching TRBD1 (5 bases). The germline CDR1 and CDR2 sequences are MGHRA and YSYEKL. CDR3 size: 13 residues. The CDR3 region is CDSSTQGGTEDFF. The CDR3 DNA sequence: TGCGACAGCAGCACCCAGGGTGGAACTGAAGATTTCTTT.

The CDR3 region is CSVTGTSGSSQETQYF. The DNA for the CDR3 is TGCAGCGTGACGGGGACTAGTGGGAGCTCACAAGAGACCCAGTACTTC. The gene calls are TRBV29-1 and TRBJ2-5, with 8 bases fitting TRBD2. The CDR3 sequence is 16 residues long. Germline CDR1 reads SQVTM; CDR2 reads ANQGSEA. V shed 6 bases and J 2 bases; nucleotides not matched to a gene: 14.